This TCR beta chain was sequenced for a study of T-cell reconstitution after alpha-beta-depleted transplantation in children. With respect to this clonotype: At one end the junction does not follow the germline gene, possibly because of a read error.

Unique molecular identifiers tagged the TCRbeta library. TCRdb reanalysed the PCR reads using MiXCR and keeps one entry per CDR3 protein. The sample lists hundreds of thousands of distinct CDR3 sequences; about 18% were seen once. The length of the CDR3 is 14 residues. Per the germline V gene, CDR1 is DFQATT and CDR2 is SNEGSKA (reference sequence). Here the sequenced sample was PBMCs from the stem cell graft donor, taken from the stem cell graft. The J gene is TRBJ2-1, the V gene TRBV20-1; D is perhaps TRBD2 (6 bases). This TCR was sampled from a human donor who donated a stem cell graft to a child with acute lymphoblastic leukemia. CDR3 loop: CSHPGLSKLGEQFF. DNA for the CDR3: TGTTCTCATCCGGGACTCTCGAAATTGGGTGAGCAGTTCTTC.